Below, 18 T cell receptor beta chains from the same sample are listed, as sequenced in a study of shared clonotypes between healthy human individuals. This table comes from immunoSEQ multiplex PCR, and its TCRdb copy is limited to in-frame clones, with some not included. Of 2 million to 3 million clones listed, just over 90% are singletons. Sequenced input: naive CD4+ T cells sorted from blood. The subset was: CD45RA+ positively selected. These receptors were taken from a man between 18 and 29 years old in good health.

Details on this clone: The same CDR3 also results from other DNA sequences found in this sample. The rearrangement joins TRBV11-2 to TRBJ1-4; D ambiguous. Germline loops: CDR1 SGHAT, CDR2 FQNNGV. V gave up 2 bases and J gave up 4 bases, with 5 bases separating them. This CDR3 spans 13 amino acids. The DNA for the CDR3 is TGTGCCAGCAGCTTACCCGGTAATGAAAAACTGTTTTTT. Protein: CASSLPGNEKLFF. Variable domain in full (rest from reference TRBV11-2 and TRBJ1-4): EAGVAQSPRYKIIEKRQSVAFWCNPISGHATLYWYQQILGQGPKLLIQFQNNGVVDDSQLPKDRFSAERLKGVDSTLKIQPAKLEDSAVYLCASSLPGNEKLFFGSGTQLSVL.

This chain connects TRBV27 to TRBJ2-3; 8 bases are a match to TRBD2. The CDR3 totals 17 residues. CDR1 is MNHEY and CDR2 is SMNVEV in the germline V gene (reference sequence). With V trimmed by 3 bases and J by 5 bases, 13 bases remained unmatched. The CDR3 DNA follows: TGTGCCAGCAGTTTCCGCCGGGAGGGCCGGGTGCAAGATACGCAGTATTTT. The encoded protein is CASSFRREGRVQDTQYF.

This clone was recorded once. The chain couples TRBV5-1 to TRBJ2-7; the D gene is possibly TRBD1 (5 bases). Germline-derived CDR1 and CDR2 are SGHRS and YFSETQ. The CDR3 has 15 residues. V lost 7 bases and J 0 bases, leaving 17 bases between the germline ends. CDR3 bases: TGCGCCAGCGGCCCCCTACAGGAAAGCTCCTACGAGCAGTACTTC. It specifies CASGPLQESSYEQYF.

This chain joins TRBV11-2 and TRBJ2-1, with D possibly matching TRBD1 (6 bases). V was shortened by 1 base and J by 11 bases, with 15 bases between the two germline ends. The CDR3 is 14 residues long. Germline CDR1 reads SGHAT; CDR2 reads FQNNGV. For the CDR3, the DNA is TGTGCCAGCAGCTTAGGTGGGGGCCCTCCTCAGCAGTTCTTC. It yields the protein CASSLGGGPPQQFF.

V usage is TRBV2 and J usage is TRBJ2-5; no firm D call. Per germline, CDR1 SNHLY and CDR2 FYNNEI. Trimming took off 6 bases at V and 5 bases at J, with 10 bases between the two ends. This CDR3 is built from 12 residues. The CDR3 spells CASRFTVETQYF. The CDR3 DNA reads as TGTGCCAGCAGGTTCACAGTGGAGACCCAGTACTTC.

CDR3 sequence: CASSPRVRDSDSLDYGYTF. For the CDR3, the DNA is TGTGCCAGCAGCCCACGGGTCCGGGACAGCGATTCCTTGGACTATGGCTACACCTTC. V is TRBV7-9 and J is TRBJ1-2, with TRBD1 identical over 7 bases. Losses at the gene ends were 5 bases for V and 3 bases for J; bases not matched to a gene: 21. Per germline, CDR1 SEHNR and CDR2 FQNEAQ (reference sequence). This CDR3 is 19 amino acids long.

V is TRBV11-2 and J is TRBJ2-5; 14 nucleotides agree with TRBD2. CDR1 is SGHAT, CDR2 FQNNGV, per germline. V dropped 6 bases and J dropped 3; count of bases not matched to a gene: 9. The CDR3 is made up of 17 amino acids. In DNA, the CDR3 is TGTGCCAGCAGGGGACTAGCGGGAGCCAAGAGGAAAGAGACCCAGTACTTC. Its protein product is CASRGLAGAKRKETQYF.

The chain couples TRBV9 to TRBJ1-2; D is ambiguous. Germline assignment: CDR1 SGDLS and CDR2 YYNGEE. V shed 4 bases and J shed 1 base, with 17 bases lying between them. There are 16 residues in the CDR3. CDR3 in amino acids: CASSSDLEGHNYGYTF. CDR3 sequence (DNA): TGTGCCAGCAGCTCCGATTTGGAGGGTCATAACTATGGCTACACCTTC.

The CDR3 DNA reads TGTGCCAGTAGTATAGTTCAGGGTGTGACCGGGGAGCTGTTTTTT. It specifies CASSIVQGVTGELFF. The chain uses TRBV19 and TRBJ2-2, with D perhaps matching TRBD1 (5 bases). Germline V gene sequence: CDR1 LNHDA, CDR2 SQIVND (reference sequence). This CDR3 contains 15 residues. Trimming left V 1 base short and J 5 bases short, with 11 bases between.

The chain uses TRBV7-9 and TRBJ1-1; D gene uncertain. The germline gives CDR1 SEHNR, CDR2 FQNEAQ (reference sequence). V was clipped by 4 bases and J by 11 bases, with 17 bases between them. The CDR3 extends over 13 amino acids. The CDR3 DNA follows: TGTGCCAGCAGCTGGAAAGACGACATCTTGGCTTTCTTT. Its translation: CASSWKDDILAFF.

This rearrangement joins TRBV5-5 to TRBJ1-1; D ambiguous. V lost 0 bases and J 6 bases, leaving 18 bases between the germline ends. CDR3 length: 16 residues. Per germline, CDR1 SGHKS and CDR2 YYEKEE (reference sequence). The CDR3 sequence: CASSLGRPGWAPEAFF. CDR3 bases: TGTGCCAGCAGCTTGGGCAGACCCGGATGGGCTCCTGAAGCTTTCTTT.

This clone was counted only a few times. The gene calls are TRBV2 and TRBJ1-2, with D tentatively TRBD1 (5 bases). This CDR3 is 14 amino acids long. Trimming removed 4 bases at V and 4 bases at J, with 13 bases between. The V gene's germline CDR1 is SNHLY and CDR2 FYNNEI. Here the CDR3 DNA reads TGTGCCAGCAGTGTCCCCTACAGGAGCTATGGCTACACCTTC. Encoded protein: CASSVPYRSYGYTF.

Comments on this clone: Other DNA sequences in this sample translate to the same CDR3. The gene calls are TRBV5-1 and TRBJ1-1; D not certain. The germline V gene encodes CDR1 SGHRS and CDR2 YFSETQ. The CDR3 extends over 13 amino acids. Deletions cut 0 bases from V and 0 bases from J, with 3 bases between. This CDR3 reads CASSLDLNTEAFF. As DNA, the CDR3 is TGCGCCAGCAGCTTGGATTTGAACACTGAAGCTTTCTTT.

The V and J genes are TRBV5-1 and TRBJ2-3; 9 nucleotides align to TRBD1. CDR3 length: 15 residues. The trim removed 4 bases at V and 6 bases at J, leaving 9 bases unmatched. Germline V gene data show CDR1 as SGHRS and CDR2 as YFSETQ. The chain's CDR3 is CASSKGDRDTDTQYF. CDR3 in DNA: TGCGCCAGCAGCAAAGGGGACAGGGATACGGATACGCAGTATTTT. The whole variable domain, filled in from reference TRBV5-1 and TRBJ2-3, reads KAGVTQTPRYLIKTRGQQVTLSCSPISGHRSVSWYQQTPGQGLQFLFEYFSETQRNKGNFPGRFSGRQFSNSRSEMNVSTLELGDSALYLCASSKGDRDTDTQYFGPGTRLTVL.

For this clone: Other DNA sequences in the same sample also yield this CDR3. The chain is built from TRBV6-5 and TRBJ1-1; no clear D. Germline V gives CDR1 MNHEY, CDR2 SVGAGI. V was pared by 7 bases and J by 1 base, with 4 bases between. CDR3 length: 11 amino acids. For the CDR3, the DNA is TGTGCCAGCACCAGGAACACTGAAGCTTTCTTT. As protein: CASTRNTEAFF.

The sample holds a few counts of this clone. The same CDR3 also results from other DNA sequences found in this sample. The V gene is TRBV15, the J gene TRBJ1-1; D unclear. The V and J ends lost 0 bases and 1 base respectively, with 6 bases between them. This CDR3 has 14 residues. Germline V lookup: CDR1 LNHNV, CDR2 YYDKDF (reference sequence). The CDR3, as DNA: TGTGCCACCAGCAGAGATGTAGGGAACACTGAAGCTTTCTTT. Amino acids: CATSRDVGNTEAFF.

The CDR3 is CASSLVAGVGNQPQHF. CDR3 coding DNA: TGTGCCAGCAGCTTGGTGGCAGGGGTCGGGAATCAGCCCCAGCATTTT. The chain carries TRBV5-8 and TRBJ1-5; the D gene is possibly TRBD1 (6 bases). The CDR3 spans 16 residues. Per the germline V gene, CDR1 is SGHTS and CDR2 is YDEGEE. Trimming cost V 0 bases and J 4 bases, with 14 bases left between them.

The rearrangement joins TRBV30 to TRBJ1-4, with 7 bases fitting TRBD1. The germline gives CDR1 GTSNPN, CDR2 SVGIG (reference sequence). V lost 2 bases to trimming and J lost 5 bases; unmatched junction nucleotides: 5. This CDR3 has 14 amino acids. The CDR3 coding sequence is TGTGCCTGGAGTCCGGGACAGCCGAATGAAAAACTGTTTTTT. This gives the protein CAWSPGQPNEKLFF.